A single count supports the clone carrying this T cell receptor (beta chain). Its antigen is not known. The data stem from a study of radiation and T cells in renal cell carcinoma. Study in general: Nephrectomy followed 15 Gy stereotactic body radiation by 4 weeks.

Profiling relied on immunoSEQ multiplex PCR, and the TCRdb table lists in-frame clones only, not all of them. The sample has approximately 120,000 clones, roughly 80% seen once. Time point: baseline pretreatment blood. Regarding treatment: 15 Gy SBRT to primary tumor, nephrectomy 4 weeks later. The germline V gene encodes CDR1 GTSNPN and CDR2 SVGIG (reference sequence). V trimming: 3 bases; J trimming: 5 bases; junction bases outside the gene matches: 3. The CDR3 is made up of 14 amino acids. Regarding the study as a whole: In blood, top tumor clones expanded by 2 weeks, shrinking by 4.

V and J are TRBV30 and TRBJ1-5, with TRBD1 matching 11 bases. This clonotype was sampled from a woman aged 55-70 years with renal cell carcinoma. Sequences were derived from blood, sampled from a patient whose treatment included radiotherapy and nephrectomy. The CDR3 DNA reads as TGTGCCTGGAGCCCGGGACAGGGGGATCAGCCCCAGCATTTT. Residues: CAWSPGQGDQPQHF. Looking up the rest from reference TRBV30 and TRBJ1-5 gives the full variable domain: SQTIHQWPATLVQPVGSPLSLECTVEGTSNPNLYWYRQAAGRGLQLLFYSVGIGQISSEVPQNLSASRPQDRQFILSSKKLLLSDSGFYLCAWSPGQGDQPQHFGDGTRLSIL.